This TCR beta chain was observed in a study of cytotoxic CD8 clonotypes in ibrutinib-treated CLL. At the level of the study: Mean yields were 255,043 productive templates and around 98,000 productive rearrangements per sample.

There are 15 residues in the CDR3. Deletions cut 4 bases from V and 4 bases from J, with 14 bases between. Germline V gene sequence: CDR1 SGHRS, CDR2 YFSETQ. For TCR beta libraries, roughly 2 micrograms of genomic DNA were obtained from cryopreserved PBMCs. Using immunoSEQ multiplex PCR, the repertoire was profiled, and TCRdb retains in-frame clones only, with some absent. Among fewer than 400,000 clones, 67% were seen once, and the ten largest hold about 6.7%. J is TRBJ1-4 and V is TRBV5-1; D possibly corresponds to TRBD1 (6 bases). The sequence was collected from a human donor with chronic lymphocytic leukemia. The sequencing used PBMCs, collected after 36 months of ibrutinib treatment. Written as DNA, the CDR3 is TGCGCCAGCAGCCCGGACGGCAGGGGTAATGAAAAACTGTTTTTT. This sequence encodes CASSPDGRGNEKLFF.